This TCR beta chain comes out of a study of T cells in Graves' hyperthyroidism and ophthalmopathy. CDR1 and CDR2 from the germline V gene are SGHAT and FQNNGV. V shed 3 bases, J shed 3 bases, and the junction held 7 bases outside the gene matches. The CDR3 is 15 amino acids. RNA transcripts served as the template for amplifying TCR beta CDR3 regions. HTBI primers were used for first-round RT-PCR of the TCR CDR3. Each CDR3 protein gets one entry after TCRdb re-called the multiplex PCR reads with MiXCR. The sample lists about 600,000 distinct CDR3 sequences; more than 15% were seen once. This clonotype was seen at least ten times.

Material for sequencing was blood. This chain links TRBV11-2 with TRBJ2-7; the match to TRBD1 covers 8 bases. The sequence was obtained from a woman in her 40s with Graves' ophthalmopathy. The CDR3 nucleotides read TGTGCCAGCAGCTTCACCACCGGGACAGGCTACGAGCAGTACTTC. Translating it yields CASSFTTGTGYEQYF.